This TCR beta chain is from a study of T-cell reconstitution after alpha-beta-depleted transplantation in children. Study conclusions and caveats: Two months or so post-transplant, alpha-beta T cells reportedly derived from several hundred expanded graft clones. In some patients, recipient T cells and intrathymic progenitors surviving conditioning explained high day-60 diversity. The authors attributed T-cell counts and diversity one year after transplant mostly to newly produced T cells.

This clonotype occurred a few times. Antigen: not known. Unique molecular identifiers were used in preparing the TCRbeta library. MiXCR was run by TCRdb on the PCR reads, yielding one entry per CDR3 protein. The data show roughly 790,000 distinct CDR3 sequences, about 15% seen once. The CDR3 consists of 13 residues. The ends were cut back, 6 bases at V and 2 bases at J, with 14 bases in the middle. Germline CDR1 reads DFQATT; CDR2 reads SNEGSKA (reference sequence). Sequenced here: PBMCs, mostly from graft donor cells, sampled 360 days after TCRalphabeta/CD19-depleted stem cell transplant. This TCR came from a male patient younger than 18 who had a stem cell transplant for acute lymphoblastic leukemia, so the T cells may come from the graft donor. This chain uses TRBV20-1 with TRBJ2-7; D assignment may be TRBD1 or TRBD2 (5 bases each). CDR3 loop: CSARWDGPYEQYF. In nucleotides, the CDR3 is TGCAGTGCCCGTTGGGACGGACCCTACGAGCAGTACTTC.